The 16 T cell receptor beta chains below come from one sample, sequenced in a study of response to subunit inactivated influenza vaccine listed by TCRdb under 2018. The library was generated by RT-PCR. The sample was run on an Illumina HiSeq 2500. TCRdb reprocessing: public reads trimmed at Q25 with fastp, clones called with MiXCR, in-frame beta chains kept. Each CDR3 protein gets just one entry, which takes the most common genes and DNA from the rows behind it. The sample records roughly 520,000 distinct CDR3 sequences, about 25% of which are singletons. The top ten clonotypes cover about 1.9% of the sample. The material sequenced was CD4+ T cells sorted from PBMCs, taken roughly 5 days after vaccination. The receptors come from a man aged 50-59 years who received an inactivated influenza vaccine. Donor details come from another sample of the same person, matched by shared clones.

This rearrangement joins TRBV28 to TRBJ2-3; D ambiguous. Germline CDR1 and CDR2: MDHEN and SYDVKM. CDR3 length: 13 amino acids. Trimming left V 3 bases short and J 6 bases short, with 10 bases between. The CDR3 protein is CASSFSPWDTQYF. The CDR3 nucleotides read TGTGCCAGCAGTTTCTCGCCGTGGGATACGCAGTATTTT.

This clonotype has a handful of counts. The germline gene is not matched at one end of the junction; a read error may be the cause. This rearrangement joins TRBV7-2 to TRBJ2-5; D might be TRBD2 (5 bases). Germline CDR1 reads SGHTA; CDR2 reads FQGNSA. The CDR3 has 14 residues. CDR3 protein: CASSLSGTQGTQYF. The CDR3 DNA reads TGTGCCAGCAGCCTCAGCGGAACTCAAGGGACCCAGTACTTC.

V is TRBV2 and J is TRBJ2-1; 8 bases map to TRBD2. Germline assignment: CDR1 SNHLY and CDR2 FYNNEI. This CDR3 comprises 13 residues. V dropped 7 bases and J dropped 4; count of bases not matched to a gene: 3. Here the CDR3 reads CASKSSGYNEQFF. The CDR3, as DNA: TGTGCCAGCAAGTCTAGCGGGTACAATGAGCAGTTCTTC. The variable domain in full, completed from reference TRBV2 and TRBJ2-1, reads EPEVTQTPSHQVTQMGQEVILRCVPISNHLYFYWYRQILGQKVEFLVSFYNNEISEKSEIFDDQFSVERPDGSNFTLKIRSTKLEDSAMYFCASKSSGYNEQFFGPGTRLTVL.

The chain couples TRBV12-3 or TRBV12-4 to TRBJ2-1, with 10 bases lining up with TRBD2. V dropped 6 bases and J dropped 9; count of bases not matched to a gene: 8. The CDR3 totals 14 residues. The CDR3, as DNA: TGTGCCAGCAGCCCCCTCCTAGCGGGAGCTGAGCAGTTCTTC. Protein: CASSPLLAGAEQFF.

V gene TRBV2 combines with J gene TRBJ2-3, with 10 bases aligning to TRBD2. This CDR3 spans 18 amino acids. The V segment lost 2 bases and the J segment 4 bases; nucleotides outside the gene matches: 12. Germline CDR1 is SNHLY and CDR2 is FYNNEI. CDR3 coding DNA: TGTGCCAGCAGTGAAATATTGGTGAGCGGGGGGGGAGCAGATACGCAGTATTTT. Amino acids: CASSEILVSGGGADTQYF.

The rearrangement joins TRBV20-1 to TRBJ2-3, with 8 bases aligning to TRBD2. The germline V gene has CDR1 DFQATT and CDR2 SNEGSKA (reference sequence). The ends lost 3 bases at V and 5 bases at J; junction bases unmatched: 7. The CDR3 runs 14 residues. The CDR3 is CSASDAGGIDTQYF. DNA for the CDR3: TGCAGTGCTAGTGATGCGGGAGGAATAGATACGCAGTATTTT.

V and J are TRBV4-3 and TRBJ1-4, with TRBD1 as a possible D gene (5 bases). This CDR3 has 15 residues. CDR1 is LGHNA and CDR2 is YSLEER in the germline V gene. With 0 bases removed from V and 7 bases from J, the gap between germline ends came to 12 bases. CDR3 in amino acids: CASSQDGGLAEKLFF. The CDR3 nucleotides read TGCGCCAGCAGCCAAGATGGGGGATTAGCTGAAAAACTGTTTTTT.

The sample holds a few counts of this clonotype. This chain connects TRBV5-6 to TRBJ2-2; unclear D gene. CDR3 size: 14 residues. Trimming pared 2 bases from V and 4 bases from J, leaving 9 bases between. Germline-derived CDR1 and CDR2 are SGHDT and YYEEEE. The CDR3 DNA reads TGTGCCAGCAGCTTTCGGGCCAGCACCGGGGAGCTGTTTTTT. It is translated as CASSFRASTGELFF.

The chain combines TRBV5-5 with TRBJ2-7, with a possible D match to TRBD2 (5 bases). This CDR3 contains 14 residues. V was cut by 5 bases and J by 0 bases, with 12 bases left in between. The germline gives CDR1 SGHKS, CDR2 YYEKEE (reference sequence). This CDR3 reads CASRIGLSSYEQYF. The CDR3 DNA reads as TGTGCCAGCAGAATTGGACTGAGCTCCTACGAGCAGTACTTC. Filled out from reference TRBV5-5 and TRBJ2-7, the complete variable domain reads DAGVTQSPTHLIKTRGQQVTLRCSPISGHKSVSWYQQVLGQGPQFIFQYYEKEERGRGNFPDRFSARQFPNYSSELNVNALLLGDSALYLCASRIGLSSYEQYFGPGTRLTVT.

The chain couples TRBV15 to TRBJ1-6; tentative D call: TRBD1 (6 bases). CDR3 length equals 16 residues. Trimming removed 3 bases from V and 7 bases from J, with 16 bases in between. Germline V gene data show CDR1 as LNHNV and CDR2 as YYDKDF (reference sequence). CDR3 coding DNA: TGTGCCACCAGCAGCTTTAGGAACAGGGCAAATTCACCCCTCCACTTT. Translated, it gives CATSSFRNRANSPLHF.

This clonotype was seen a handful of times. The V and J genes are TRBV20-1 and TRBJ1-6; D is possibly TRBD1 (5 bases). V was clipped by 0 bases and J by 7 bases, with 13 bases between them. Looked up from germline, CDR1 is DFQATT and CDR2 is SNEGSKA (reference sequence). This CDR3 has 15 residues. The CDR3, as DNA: TGCAGTGCTAGAGATGGCAGGCGGGACAATTCACCCCTCCACTTT. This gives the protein CSARDGRRDNSPLHF.

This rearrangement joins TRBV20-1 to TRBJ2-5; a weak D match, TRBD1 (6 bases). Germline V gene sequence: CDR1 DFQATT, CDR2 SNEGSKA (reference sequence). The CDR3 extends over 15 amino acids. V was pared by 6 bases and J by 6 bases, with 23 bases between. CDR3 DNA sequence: TGCAGTGCCCAGAAACCGGGACAAGCAGTGAAGACCCAGTACTTC. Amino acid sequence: CSAQKPGQAVKTQYF.

As DNA, the CDR3 is TGTGCCAGCAGCTTAGTAGTGGGTGGAGAGCAGTACTTC. Its protein is CASSLVVGGEQYF. V and J are TRBV11-3 and TRBJ2-7; no firm D call. V was cut by 1 base and J by 7 bases, with 11 bases left in between. CDR1 SGHNT and CDR2 YENEEA come from the germline V gene. The CDR3 extends over 13 amino acids.

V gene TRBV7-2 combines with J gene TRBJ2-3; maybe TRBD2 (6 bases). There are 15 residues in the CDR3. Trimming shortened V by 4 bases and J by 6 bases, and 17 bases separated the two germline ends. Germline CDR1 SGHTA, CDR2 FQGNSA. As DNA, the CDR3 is TGTGCCAGCAGCTATCAAACGGGACTCAGGGATACGCAGTATTTT. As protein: CASSYQTGLRDTQYF.

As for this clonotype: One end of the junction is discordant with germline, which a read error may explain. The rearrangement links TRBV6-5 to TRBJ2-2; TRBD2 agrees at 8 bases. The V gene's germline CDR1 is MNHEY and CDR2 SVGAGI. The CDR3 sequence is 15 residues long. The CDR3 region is CASSYSLAVTGEQFF. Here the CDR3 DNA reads TGTGCCAGCAGTTACTCACTAGCGGTCACCGGGGAGCAGTTTTTT.

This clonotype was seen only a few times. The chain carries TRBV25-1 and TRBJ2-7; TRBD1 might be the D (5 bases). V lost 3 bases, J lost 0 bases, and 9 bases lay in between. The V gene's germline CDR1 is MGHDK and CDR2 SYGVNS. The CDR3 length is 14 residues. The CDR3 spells CASSDPGLSYEQYF. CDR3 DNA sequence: TGTGCCAGCAGTGATCCAGGGCTCTCCTACGAGCAGTACTTC.